These T cell receptor beta chains were read from a single sample in a study of blood T cell repertoires in COVID-19. Generated by immunoSEQ multiplex PCR, the TCRdb table keeps only in-frame clones and is missing some. In the table there are about 28,000 clones, about 88% of which are singletons. Sample: peripheral blood. These receptor sequences come from a human donor with acute or convalescent COVID-19. The donor label of this sample is uncertain. CDR3s include the opening cysteine and the closing phenylalanine or tryptophan. The order of the fields is D gene, V gene, clone size, J gene, CDR3 protein, CDR3 DNA. The D gene is left open where the match is weak. Some rows mark clone size as missing; the rest say once, few, many or name a class of expanded clone.

>NA|TRBV9|NA|TRBJ2-1
CASSASLVTEQFF
TGTGCCAGCAGCGCTAGTCTAGTCACTGAGCAGTTCTTC
>NA|TRBV19|NA|TRBJ1-5
CASRDSLNQPQHF
TGTGCCAGTAGGGACAGCCTTAATCAGCCCCAGCATTTT
>NA|TRBV18|NA|TRBJ2-2
CASSTRTGSSGELFF
TGTGCCAGCTCAACAAGAACAGGCTCTTCAGGGGAGCTGTTTTTT
>TRBD1|TRBV7-9|NA|TRBJ1-4
CASQPHRGMGEKLFF
TGTGCCAGCCAGCCCCACAGGGGTATGGGGGAAAAACTGTTTTTT
>TRBD2|TRBV11-3|NA|TRBJ2-1
CASSTREMVAGGGEQFF
TGTGCCAGCAGCACTAGGGAGATGGTAGCGGGAGGGGGTGAGCAGTTCTTC
>NA|TRBV19|NA|TRBJ1-2
CASTKQGYGYTF
TGTGCCAGTACCAAACAGGGTTATGGCTACACCTTC
>NA|TRBV6-5|once|TRBJ1-3
CATTTGNTIYF
TGTGCCACGACTACCGGAAACACCATATATTTT
>TRBD2|TRBV7-8|NA|TRBJ2-7
CASRNRDYSYEQYF
TGTGCCAGCAGGAACCGGGACTATTCCTACGAGCAGTACTTC
>TRBD2|TRBV2|NA|TRBJ2-1
CASSEASSLAGTYNEQFF
TGTGCCAGCAGTGAAGCGAGTTCACTAGCGGGTACATACAATGAGCAGTTCTTC
>NA|TRBV21-1|NA|TRBJ2-1
CASSNRAGLYNEQFF
TGTGCCAGCAGCAATAGAGCGGGGCTATACAATGAGCAGTTCTTC
>NA|TRBV2|NA|TRBJ2-5
CASGGLQETQYF
TGTGCCAGTGGGGGACTCCAAGAGACCCAGTACTTC
>NA|TRBV5-1|NA|TRBJ1-2
CASSFDRSGYTF
TGCGCCAGCAGCTTCGACAGGAGTGGCTACACCTTC
>NA|TRBV6-5|NA|TRBJ2-5
CAIPIVGRRTQYF
TGTGCCATCCCGATAGTGGGGCGTAGGACCCAGTACTTC
>TRBD2|TRBV3-1/TRBV3-2|NA|TRBJ2-7
CASSQSSGGWYEQYF
TGTGCCAGCAGCCAGAGTAGCGGGGGGTGGTACGAGCAGTACTTC
>NA|TRBV6-5|once|TRBJ1-4
CASRGAHNEKLFF
TGTGCCAGCAGGGGGGCCCATAATGAAAAACTGTTTTTT
>NA|TRBV7-2|NA|TRBJ1-6
CASSLPGSYNSPLHF
TGTGCCAGCAGCTTACCGGGGTCCTATAATTCACCCCTCCACTTT
>TRBD2|TRBV19|NA|TRBJ2-7
CASSAERDAVEQYF
TGTGCCAGTAGCGCTGAGCGGGACGCGGTCGAGCAGTACTTC
>TRBD2|TRBV5-4|NA|TRBJ2-7
CASSTGTSGSIEQYF
TGTGCCAGCAGCACCGGGACTAGCGGGAGTATAGAGCAGTACTTC
>NA|TRBV9|NA|TRBJ2-6
CASSVETLSGANVLTF
TGTGCCAGCAGCGTAGAAACTCTGTCTGGGGCCAACGTCCTGACTTTC
>TRBD2|TRBV5-4|NA|TRBJ2-5
CASSLVGGFGETQYF
TGTGCCAGCAGCTTGGTCGGGGGGTTCGGCGAGACCCAGTACTTC
>NA|TRBV7-2|NA|TRBJ2-7
CASSLDGGRGIEQYF
TGTGCCAGCAGCTTAGACGGGGGCAGGGGGATCGAGCAGTACTTC
>TRBD2|TRBV19|few|TRBJ2-7
CASSIASGGYEQYF
TGTGCCAGTAGTATTGCCAGCGGGGGTTACGAGCAGTACTTC
>TRBD1|TRBV5-1|once|TRBJ2-7
CASSPRTGEYEQYF
TGCGCCAGCAGCCCCCGGACAGGGGAATACGAGCAGTACTTC
>NA|TRBV6-1|NA|TRBJ1-5
CASSDTSGQPQHF
TGTGCCAGCAGTGATACCTCCGGTCAGCCCCAGCATTTT
>NA|TRBV27|NA|TRBJ2-1
CASSPTWGVQFF
TGTGCCAGCAGTCCGACCTGGGGAGTGCAGTTCTTC
>TRBD2|TRBV2|NA|TRBJ2-5
CARSTGGGARETQYF
TGTGCCAGATCTACGGGCGGGGGGGCCCGAGAGACCCAGTACTTC
>TRBD1|TRBV28|NA|TRBJ2-5
CASSLLGTGDVQTQYF
TGTGCCAGCAGTTTATTGGGGACAGGGGATGTGCAGACCCAGTACTTC
>NA|TRBV10-3|NA|TRBJ2-7
CAISESSSYEQYF
TGTGCCATCAGTGAGTCTTCATCCTACGAGCAGTACTTC
>TRBD2|TRBV24-1|NA|TRBJ2-5
CATSDPGTSGQETQYF
TGTGCCACCAGTGACCCCGGGACTAGCGGACAAGAGACCCAGTACTTC
>TRBD1|TRBV28|NA|TRBJ1-5
CASTYRGHQPQHF
TGTGCCAGCACTTACAGGGGGCATCAGCCCCAGCATTTT
>NA|TRBV19|NA|TRBJ2-7
CASGAGTVNYEQYF
TGTGCCAGTGGCGCCGGGACTGTAAACTACGAGCAGTACTTC
>NA|TRBV5-1|NA|TRBJ1-4
CASSSQGGNEKLFF
TGCGCCAGCAGCTCCCAAGGGGGTAATGAAAAACTGTTTTTT
>TRBD1|TRBV28|NA|TRBJ2-2
CASSPRGQGANTGELFF
TGTGCCAGCAGTCCCAGAGGTCAGGGGGCGAACACCGGGGAGCTGTTTTTT
>NA|TRBV4-3|NA|TRBJ2-5
CASSQENVGGTQYF
TGCGCCAGCAGCCAAGAAAATGTCGGGGGGACCCAGTACTTC
>NA|TRBV7-8|NA|TRBJ2-5
CASSLEPGGTGTQYF
TGTGCCAGCAGCTTAGAGCCCGGGGGAACTGGGACCCAGTACTTC
>TRBD1|TRBV7-9|NA|TRBJ2-3
CASSLRQGITTDTQYF
TGTGCCAGCAGCTTAAGACAGGGGATTACCACAGATACGCAGTATTTT
>NA|TRBV6-5|NA|TRBJ2-5
CASSYLLGEGTQYF
TGTGCCAGCAGTTACTTATTGGGAGAGGGGACCCAGTACTTC
>NA|TRBV5-1|NA|TRBJ2-5
CASSLDRTARETQYF
TGCGCCAGCAGCTTGGATAGGACAGCGAGGGAGACCCAGTACTTC
>NA|TRBV5-1|NA|TRBJ2-4
CASSLGPWTGIKNIQYF
TGCGCCAGCAGCTTGGGACCATGGACGGGAATCAAAAACATTCAGTACTTC
>TRBD1|TRBV20-1|NA|TRBJ2-5
CSASGGQGLTQYF
TGCAGTGCTAGTGGGGGACAGGGGCTGACCCAGTACTTC
>TRBD1|TRBV27|once|TRBJ1-5
CASSLGTASGNQPQHF
TGTGCCAGCAGTTTAGGGACAGCATCGGGCAATCAGCCCCAGCATTTT
>TRBD2|TRBV10-1|NA|TRBJ2-1
CATPTSGSSYNEQFF
TGCGCCACCCCGACTAGCGGGAGCTCCTACAATGAGCAGTTCTTC
>NA|TRBV5-4|NA|TRBJ1-1
CASSSQVPTEAFF
TGTGCCAGCAGCTCCCAGGTGCCCACTGAAGCTTTCTTT
>NA|TRBV29-1|once|TRBJ2-3
CSVPPGGRGGTDTQYF
TGCAGCGTTCCCCCGGGGGGCCGGGGGGGCACAGATACGCAGTATTTT
>NA|TRBV23-1|medium-sized|TRBJ1-1
CASSQSQAGRLNTEAFF
TGCGCCAGCAGTCAATCGCAGGCAGGGAGGCTGAACACTGAAGCTTTCTTT
>TRBD1|TRBV5-6|NA|TRBJ1-4
CASSTRQGSYEKLFF
TGTGCCAGCAGCACAAGACAGGGGTCTTATGAAAAACTGTTTTTT
>TRBD1|TRBV6-5|NA|TRBJ2-1
CASSSEKTGGKQFF
TGTGCCAGCAGTTCAGAAAAAACAGGGGGTAAGCAGTTCTTC
>TRBD1|TRBV5-1|few|TRBJ1-2
CASSTGQPAIDYTF
TGCGCCAGCAGCACGGGACAGCCAGCCATTGACTACACCTTC
>NA|TRBV12-5|once|TRBJ1-4
CARTTENEKLFF
TGTGCTAGGACGACGGAGAATGAAAAACTGTTTTTT
>TRBD2|TRBV7-3|NA|TRBJ2-5
CASSLKSGGGQETQYF
TGTGCCAGCAGCTTAAAAAGCGGGGGTGGCCAAGAGACCCAGTACTTC
>NA|TRBV6-2/TRBV6-3|once|TRBJ1-6
CASSYSETYRPLHF
TGTGCCAGCAGTTACTCTGAGACATACAGACCCCTCCACTTT
>TRBD1|TRBV30|NA|TRBJ2-7
CAWSDPPGQGREQYF
TGTGCCTGGAGTGACCCTCCGGGACAGGGGAGGGAGCAGTACTTC